The rows below give T cell receptor beta chains drawn from one sample of a study of T cells in Graves' hyperthyroidism and ophthalmopathy. TCRdb independently ran MiXCR on the multiplex PCR reads; one entry per CDR3 protein. The sample has 370,000 or so distinct CDR3 sequences; 20% to 30% are singletons. Sequences were obtained from blood. The receptors come from a man in his forties or fifties with Graves' hyperthyroidism. Each CDR3 is given with its conserved first and last residue. Each record gives: clone size, D gene, J gene, CDR3 length, V gene, CDR3 protein, CDR3 DNA. The D gene is left open where the match is weak. Clone size is not always given. Where it is, it says once, few, many or a class for expanded clones.

NA | TRBD1 | TRBJ2-7 | 15 | TRBV5-1 | CTSSLAGTGSYEQYF | TGTACCAGCAGCTTGGCCGGGACAGGGAGCTACGAGCAGTACTTC
NA | NA | TRBJ1-6 | 12 | TRBV6-1 | CASWRRNSPLHF | TGTGCCAGCTGGAGAAGGAATTCACCCCTCCACTTT
NA | TRBD2 | TRBJ2-3 | 14 | TRBV5-6 | CASARESSTDTQYF | TGTGCCAGCGCGCGGGAGTCAAGCACAGATACGCAGTATTTT
few | NA | TRBJ1-2 | 15 | TRBV18 | CASSRPPGPNYGYTF | TGTGCCAGCTCACGCCCCCCGGGACCCAACTATGGCTACACCTTC
many | TRBD1 | TRBJ2-7 | 14 | TRBV15 | CATSSPGQGYEQYF | TGTGCCACCAGCAGCCCGGGACAGGGCTACGAGCAGTACTTC
many | TRBD2 | TRBJ2-5 | 17 | TRBV11-3 | CASSLDQVGGSQETQYF | TGTGCCAGCAGCTTAGATCAAGTAGGCGGGAGCCAAGAGACCCAGTACTTC
many | NA | TRBJ2-1 | 13 | TRBV11-2 | CASSLVPPNEQFF | TGTGCCAGCAGCTTAGTTCCGCCCAATGAGCAGTTCTTC
NA | NA | TRBJ2-7 | 13 | TRBV6-2/TRBV6-3 | CASRLGVYGEQYF | TGTGCCAGCAGGCTGGGCGTTTACGGCGAGCAGTACTTC
NA | NA | TRBJ2-7 | 13 | TRBV27 | CASSPDTTYEQYF | TGTGCCAGCAGTCCGGACACAACCTACGAGCAGTACTTC
NA | TRBD1 | TRBJ1-2 | 14 | TRBV5-4 | CASSLDRGSLGYTF | TGTGCCAGCAGCCTAGACAGGGGTTCGCTTGGCTACACCTTC
few | TRBD1 | TRBJ2-7 | 15 | TRBV18 | CASSRGDREGYEQYF | TGTGCCAGCTCACGGGGGGACAGGGAAGGTTACGAGCAGTACTTC
many | NA | TRBJ2-1 | 14 | TRBV27 | CASSLSGGWDEQFF | TGTGCCAGCAGTTTATCAGGGGGATGGGATGAGCAGTTCTTC
many | NA | TRBJ1-1 | 14 | TRBV18 | CASSPQRSSAEAFF | TGTGCCAGCTCACCACAGCGGTCGTCCGCTGAAGCTTTCTTT